The entry below gives a single T cell receptor beta chain sequence along with its context. Original data processing: Amplification from reference gene primers served as the basis for estimated nucleated cell counts. TCRdb's copy holds only in-frame clones and misses some; the assay was immunoSEQ multiplex PCR. D and trimming come from the DNA, and the V and J calls and clone size come from that table. The sample has around 300,000 clones; 88% are singletons. This sample is drawn from a study of blood T cell repertoires in COVID-19. Study context: From T cells, B-cell-depleted T cells, or PBMCs came the material, which was cDNA or gDNA.

Germline V lookup: CDR1 SGHTA, CDR2 FQGNSA. V gave up 5 bases and J gave up 6 bases; unmatched junction bases: 6. This CDR3 spans 14 amino acids. All enrollees were roughly 18 to 100 years old and from fewer than 30 US areas. The V gene is TRBV7-2, the J gene TRBJ1-5; 8 nucleotides align to TRBD1. This TCR was recovered from a man aged 25 to 40 who had recovered from COVID-19. The sample was PBMCs or T cells enriched from blood (not recorded which). The CDR3 protein is CASSPGQGFQPQHF. In DNA form, the CDR3 reads TGTGCCAGCAGCCCAGGACAGGGTTTTCAGCCCCAGCATTTT. The whole variable domain, remainder taken from reference TRBV7-2 and TRBJ1-5, is GAGVSQSPSNKVTEKGKDVELRCDPISGHTALYWYRQSLGQGLEFLIYFQGNSAPDKSGLPSDRFSAERTGGSVSTLTIQRTQQEDSAVYLCASSPGQGFQPQHFGDGTRLSIL.